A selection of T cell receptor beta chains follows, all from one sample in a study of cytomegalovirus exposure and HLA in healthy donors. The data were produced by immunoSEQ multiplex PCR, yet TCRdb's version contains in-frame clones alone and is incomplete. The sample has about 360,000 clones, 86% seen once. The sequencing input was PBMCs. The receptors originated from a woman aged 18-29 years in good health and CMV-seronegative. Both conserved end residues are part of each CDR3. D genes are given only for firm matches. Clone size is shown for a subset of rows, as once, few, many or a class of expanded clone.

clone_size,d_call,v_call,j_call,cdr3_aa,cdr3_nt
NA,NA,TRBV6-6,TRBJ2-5,CASRDTGGQETQYF,TGTGCCAGCAGAGATACCGGGGGACAAGAGACCCAGTACTTC
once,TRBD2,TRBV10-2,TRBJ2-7,CASSDPGGPRASVYEQYF,TGCGCCAGCAGTGATCCGGGAGGACCGCGCGCGTCTGTCTACGAGCAGTACTTC
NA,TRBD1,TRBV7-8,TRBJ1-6,CASSSTGVYNSPLHF,TGTGCCAGCAGCTCAACAGGGGTCTATAATTCACCCCTCCACTTT
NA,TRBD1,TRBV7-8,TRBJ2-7,CASSSTPGTGINEQYF,TGTGCCAGCAGCTCGACTCCCGGGACAGGGATCAACGAGCAGTACTTC
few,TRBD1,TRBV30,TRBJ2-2,CAWNDRGRDTGELFF,TGTGCCTGGAATGACAGGGGCCGAGACACCGGGGAGCTGTTTTTT
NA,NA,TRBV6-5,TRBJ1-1,CASSYNPQYTEAFF,TGTGCCAGCAGTTATAACCCCCAGTACACTGAAGCTTTCTTT
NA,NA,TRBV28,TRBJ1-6,CASSLRGLGGSPLHF,TGTGCCAGCAGTTTAAGGGGCTTGGGGGGTTCACCCCTCCACTTT
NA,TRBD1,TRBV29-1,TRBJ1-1,CSVRGRMNTEAFF,TGCAGCGTTAGGGGGCGGATGAACACTGAAGCTTTCTTT
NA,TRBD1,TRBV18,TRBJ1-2,CASSPRTGITGYTF,TGTGCCAGCTCACCACGGACAGGAATTACCGGCTACACCTTC
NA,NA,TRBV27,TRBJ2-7,CASSLGRSSYEQYF,TGTGCCAGCAGTTTGGGTAGGAGCTCCTACGAGCAGTACTTC
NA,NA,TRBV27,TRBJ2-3,CASSLSAAIGRSTDTQYF,TGTGCCAGCAGTTTATCGGCGGCCATAGGCCGTAGCACAGATACGCAGTATTTT
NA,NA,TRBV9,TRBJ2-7,CASSAPGLGAYEQYF,TGTGCCAGCAGCGCACCGGGACTGGGGGCCTACGAGCAGTACTTC
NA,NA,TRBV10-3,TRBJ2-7,CAISEQDRDGTYEQYF,TGTGCCATCAGTGAACAGGATAGGGATGGAACCTACGAGCAGTACTTC
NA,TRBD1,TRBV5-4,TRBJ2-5,CASSLGTGDLWYTQYF,TGTGCCAGCAGCTTGGGGACAGGGGATTTGTGGTATACCCAGTACTTC
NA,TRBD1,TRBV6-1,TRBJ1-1,CASSEEDRGRMNTEAFF,TGTGCCAGCAGTGAAGAGGACAGGGGGCGTATGAACACTGAAGCTTTCTTT
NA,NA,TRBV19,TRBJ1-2,CASSIGPGVYTTYGYTF,TGTGCCAGTAGTATAGGGCCAGGGGTGTATACGACCTATGGCTACACCTTC
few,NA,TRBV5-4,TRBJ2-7,CASSHVGQSYEQYF,TGTGCCAGCAGCCACGTCGGACAGTCCTACGAGCAGTACTTC
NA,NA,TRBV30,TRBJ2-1,CAWSASSIDDEQFF,TGTGCCTGGAGTGCCTCTAGTATTGACGATGAGCAGTTCTTC
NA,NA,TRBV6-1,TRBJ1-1,CALRGGFPRTEAFF,TGTGCCCTTAGGGGGGGCTTCCCGCGAACTGAAGCTTTCTTT
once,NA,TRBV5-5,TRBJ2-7,CASSFRGQTSYEQYF,TGTGCCAGCAGCTTTAGGGGCCAGACCTCCTACGAGCAGTACTTC
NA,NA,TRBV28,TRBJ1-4,CASTYTGSGATNEKLFF,TGTGCCAGCACCTATACAGGGTCAGGAGCAACTAATGAAAAACTGTTTTTT
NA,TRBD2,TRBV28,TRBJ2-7,CASRTSGRAYEQYF,TGTGCCAGCAGAACTAGCGGGAGGGCCTACGAGCAGTACTTC
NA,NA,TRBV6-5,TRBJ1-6,CASSYSKRAASSPLHF,TGTGCCAGCAGTTACTCGAAGAGGGCGGCGAGTTCACCCCTCCACTTT
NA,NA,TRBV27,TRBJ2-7,CASSWSPRDEQYF,TGTGCCAGCAGTTGGTCTCCGAGGGACGAGCAGTACTTC
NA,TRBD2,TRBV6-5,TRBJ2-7,CASSYISGSLYEQYF,TGTGCCAGCAGCTATATAAGCGGGAGCCTCTACGAGCAGTACTTC
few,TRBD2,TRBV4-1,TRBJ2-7,CASSQEPGTSESYEQYF,TGCGCCAGCAGCCAAGAGCCCGGGACTAGCGAATCCTACGAGCAGTACTTC
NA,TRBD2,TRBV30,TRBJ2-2,CAWNAASGRRAGELFF,TGTGCCTGGAATGCGGCTAGCGGGAGACGAGCCGGGGAGCTGTTTTTT
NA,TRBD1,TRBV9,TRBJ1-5,CASSEPGQGSGQPQHF,TGTGCCAGCAGCGAACCGGGACAGGGGTCCGGTCAGCCCCAGCATTTT
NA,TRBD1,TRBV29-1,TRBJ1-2,CSVGGDRGYTF,TGCAGCGTTGGTGGGGACAGGGGCTACACCTTC